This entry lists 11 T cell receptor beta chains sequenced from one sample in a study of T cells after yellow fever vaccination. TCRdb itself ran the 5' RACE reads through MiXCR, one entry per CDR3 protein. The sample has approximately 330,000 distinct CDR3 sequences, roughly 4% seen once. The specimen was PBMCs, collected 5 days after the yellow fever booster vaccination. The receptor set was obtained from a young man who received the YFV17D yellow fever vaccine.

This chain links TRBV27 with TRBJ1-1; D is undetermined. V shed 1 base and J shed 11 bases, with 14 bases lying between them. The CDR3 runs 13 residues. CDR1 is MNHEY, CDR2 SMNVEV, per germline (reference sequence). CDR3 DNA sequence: TGTGCCAGCAGTTTATGGGAAGGTGAACGGGCTTTCTTT. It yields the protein CASSLWEGERAFF.

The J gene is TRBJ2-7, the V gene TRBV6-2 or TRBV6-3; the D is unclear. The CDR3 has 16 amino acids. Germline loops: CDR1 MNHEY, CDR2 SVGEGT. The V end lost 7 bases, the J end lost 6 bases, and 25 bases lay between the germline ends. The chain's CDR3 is CASTTQPGSGPLEQYV. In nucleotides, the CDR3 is TGTGCCAGCACCACCCAGCCTGGGTCGGGCCCCCTCGAGCAGTACGTC.

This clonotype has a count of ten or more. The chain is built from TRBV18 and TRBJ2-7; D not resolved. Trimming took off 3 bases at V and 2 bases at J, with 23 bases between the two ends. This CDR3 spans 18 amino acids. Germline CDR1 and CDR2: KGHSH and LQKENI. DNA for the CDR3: TGTGCCAGCTCACCTTACGGATCACCTACGACCCTTCCCTACGAGCAGTACTTC. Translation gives CASSPYGSPTTLPYEQYF. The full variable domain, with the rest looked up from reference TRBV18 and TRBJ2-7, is NAGVMQNPRHLVRRRGQEARLRCSPMKGHSHVYWYRQLPEEGLKFMVYLQKENIIDESGMPKERFSAEFPKEGPSILRIQQVVRGDSAAYFCASSPYGSPTTLPYEQYFGPGTRLTVT.

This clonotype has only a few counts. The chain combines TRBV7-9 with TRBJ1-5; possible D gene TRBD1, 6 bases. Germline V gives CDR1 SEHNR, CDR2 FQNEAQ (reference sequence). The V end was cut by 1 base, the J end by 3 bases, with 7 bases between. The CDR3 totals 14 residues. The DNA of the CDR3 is TGTGCCAGCAGCTTAGGACAGGACAATCAGCCCCAGCATTTT. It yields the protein CASSLGQDNQPQHF.

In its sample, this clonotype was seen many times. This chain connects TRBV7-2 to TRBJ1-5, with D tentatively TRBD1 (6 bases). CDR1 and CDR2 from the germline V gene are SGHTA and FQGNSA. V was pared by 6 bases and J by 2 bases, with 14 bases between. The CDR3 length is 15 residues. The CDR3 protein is CASSSQGRGNQPQHF. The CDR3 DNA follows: TGTGCCAGCAGTTCCCAGGGGAGAGGCAATCAGCCCCAGCATTTT.

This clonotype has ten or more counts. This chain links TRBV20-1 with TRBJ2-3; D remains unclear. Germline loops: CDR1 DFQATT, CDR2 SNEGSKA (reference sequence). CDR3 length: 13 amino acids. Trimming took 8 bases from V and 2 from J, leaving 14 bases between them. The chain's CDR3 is CSLDRYITDTQYF. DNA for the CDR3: TGCAGTTTGGACCGGTACATCACAGATACGCAGTATTTT.

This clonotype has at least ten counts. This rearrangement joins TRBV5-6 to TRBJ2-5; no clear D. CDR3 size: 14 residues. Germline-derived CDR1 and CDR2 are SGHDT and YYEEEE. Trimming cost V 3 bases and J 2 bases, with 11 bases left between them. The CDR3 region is CASSYGLSQETQYF. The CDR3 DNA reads TGTGCCAGCAGCTATGGGCTCTCACAAGAGACCCAGTACTTC.

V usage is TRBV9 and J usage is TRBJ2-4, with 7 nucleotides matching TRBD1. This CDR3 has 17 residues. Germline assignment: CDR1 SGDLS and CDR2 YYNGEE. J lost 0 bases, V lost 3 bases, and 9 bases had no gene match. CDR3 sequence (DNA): TGTGCCAGCAGCGCGGGACAGATGAACCTAGCCAAAAACATTCAGTACTTC. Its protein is CASSAGQMNLAKNIQYF.

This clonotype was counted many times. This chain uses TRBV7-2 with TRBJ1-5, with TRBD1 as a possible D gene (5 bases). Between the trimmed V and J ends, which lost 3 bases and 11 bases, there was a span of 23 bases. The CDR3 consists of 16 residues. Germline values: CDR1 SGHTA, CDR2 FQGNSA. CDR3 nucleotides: TGTGCCAGCAGCTTCCTAACGTCAGGGCGATCGTGGGCCCAGCATTTT. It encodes CASSFLTSGRSWAQHF.

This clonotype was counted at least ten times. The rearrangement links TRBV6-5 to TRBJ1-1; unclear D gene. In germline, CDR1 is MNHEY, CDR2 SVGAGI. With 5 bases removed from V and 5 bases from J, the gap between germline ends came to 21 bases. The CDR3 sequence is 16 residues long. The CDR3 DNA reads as TGTGCCAGCAGTCCGACCTTCCGGGAGAGAAGGACTGAAGCTTTCTTT. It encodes CASSPTFRERRTEAFF.

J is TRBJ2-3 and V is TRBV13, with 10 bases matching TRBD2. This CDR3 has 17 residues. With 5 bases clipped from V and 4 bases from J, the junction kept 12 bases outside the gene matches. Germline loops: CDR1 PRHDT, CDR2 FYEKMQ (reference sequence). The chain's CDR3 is CASSATPGLALPDTQYF. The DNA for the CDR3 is TGTGCCAGCAGCGCGACCCCGGGACTAGCGCTTCCAGATACGCAGTATTTT.